Listed below are T cell receptor beta chains from one sample, sequenced in a study of Graves' ophthalmopathy and Graves' hyperthyroidism. One entry per CDR3 protein, called by TCRdb with MiXCR from the multiplex PCR reads. Among a few hundred thousand distinct CDR3 sequences listed, less than 20% were seen once. Material for sequencing was peripheral blood. These TCRs come from a woman aged 18-30 years with stable Graves' hyperthyroidism. Both conserved end residues are part of each CDR3. D genes are given only for firm matches. Clone size, where shown, is once, few, many, or a class for clones that have expanded.

d_gene: NA; j_gene: TRBJ1-2; abundance: many; v_gene: TRBV6-2/TRBV6-3; CDR3aa: CAGSPNPGRITIGYTF; CDR3nt: TGTGCCGGCAGTCCTAATCCGGGACGGATAACCATTGGCTACACCTTC
d_gene: NA; j_gene: TRBJ2-3; abundance: few; v_gene: TRBV12-3/TRBV12-4; CDR3aa: CASSLRADSQYF; CDR3nt: TGTGCCAGCAGTCTAAGGGCAGATTCGCAGTATTTT
d_gene: TRBD1; j_gene: TRBJ1-2; abundance: many; v_gene: TRBV20-1; CDR3aa: CSATSTGVGGYTF; CDR3nt: TGCAGTGCTACTTCTACAGGGGTTGGTGGCTACACCTTC
d_gene: TRBD1; j_gene: TRBJ1-2; abundance: many; v_gene: TRBV12-3/TRBV12-4; CDR3aa: CASSLVPNRGSAYGYTF; CDR3nt: TGTGCCAGCAGTTTGGTCCCAAACAGGGGTTCTGCCTATGGCTACACCTTC
d_gene: TRBD1; j_gene: TRBJ2-7; abundance: many; v_gene: TRBV15; CDR3aa: CATSRGGPGQGTYEQYF; CDR3nt: TGTGCCACCAGCAGAGGGGGGCCGGGACAGGGCACCTACGAGCAGTACTTC
d_gene: TRBD1; j_gene: TRBJ1-1; abundance: many; v_gene: TRBV6-1; CDR3aa: CASSANSFRGRGTEAFF; CDR3nt: TGTGCCAGCAGTGCCAACTCCTTCAGGGGGCGCGGCACTGAAGCTTTCTTT
d_gene: NA; j_gene: TRBJ1-2; abundance: many; v_gene: TRBV14; CDR3aa: CASSQESYSDYGYTF; CDR3nt: TGTGCCAGCAGCCAAGAAAGTTACAGCGACTATGGCTACACCTTC
d_gene: TRBD1; j_gene: TRBJ1-5; abundance: few; v_gene: TRBV6-1; CDR3aa: CASRPGQGTSNQPQHF; CDR3nt: TGTGCCAGCAGACCGGGACAGGGGACTAGCAATCAGCCCCAGCATTTT
d_gene: NA; j_gene: TRBJ2-7; abundance: many; v_gene: TRBV2; CDR3aa: CASQGSKQYF; CDR3nt: TGTGCCAGCCAGGGGTCGAAGCAGTACTTC
d_gene: NA; j_gene: TRBJ2-7; abundance: few; v_gene: TRBV6-1; CDR3aa: CASNRAPSYEQYF; CDR3nt: TGTGCCAGCAACAGGGCCCCCTCCTACGAGCAGTACTTC
d_gene: TRBD1; j_gene: TRBJ1-6; abundance: once; v_gene: TRBV7-9; CDR3aa: CASSFRQGANSPLHF; CDR3nt: TGTGCCAGCAGCTTCAGACAGGGGGCTAATTCACCCCTCCACTTT
d_gene: NA; j_gene: TRBJ1-2; abundance: many; v_gene: TRBV7-3; CDR3aa: CASSLSKNYGYTF; CDR3nt: TGTGCCAGCAGCTTAAGCAAGAACTATGGCTACACCTTC
d_gene: NA; j_gene: TRBJ1-3; abundance: many; v_gene: TRBV28; CDR3aa: CASSLGHLSGNTIYF; CDR3nt: TGTGCCAGCAGCCTAGGACACCTCTCTGGAAACACCATATATTTT
d_gene: NA; j_gene: TRBJ1-2; abundance: many; v_gene: TRBV4-1; CDR3aa: CASSQPGTFNYGYTF; CDR3nt: TGCGCCAGCAGCCAACCGGGGACGTTTAACTATGGCTACACCTTC
d_gene: TRBD1; j_gene: TRBJ1-6; abundance: many; v_gene: TRBV6-2/TRBV6-3; CDR3aa: CASSYPGQGSSYNSPLHF; CDR3nt: TGTGCCAGCAGTTACCCAGGACAGGGGAGTTCCTATAATTCACCCCTCCACTTT
d_gene: NA; j_gene: TRBJ1-2; abundance: many; v_gene: TRBV7-2; CDR3aa: CASSLGPGSDGYTF; CDR3nt: TGTGCCAGCAGCTTAGGTCCAGGGAGCGATGGCTACACCTTC
d_gene: TRBD1; j_gene: TRBJ1-2; abundance: many; v_gene: TRBV2; CDR3aa: CASSEIGQANYGYTF; CDR3nt: TGTGCCAGCAGTGAGATCGGACAGGCTAACTATGGCTACACCTTC
d_gene: TRBD1; j_gene: TRBJ1-6; abundance: many; v_gene: TRBV5-1; CDR3aa: CASSGGTASNSPLHF; CDR3nt: TGCGCCAGCAGCGGTGGGACAGCTTCTAATTCACCCCTCCACTTT
d_gene: TRBD1; j_gene: TRBJ1-2; abundance: many; v_gene: TRBV2; CDR3aa: CASSATGTGLRGYTF; CDR3nt: TGTGCCAGCAGCGCCACCGGGACAGGTTTGCGGGGCTACACCTTC
d_gene: NA; j_gene: TRBJ2-5; abundance: many; v_gene: TRBV20-1; CDR3aa: CSARVRPLIQETQYF; CDR3nt: TGCAGTGCTAGAGTACGTCCGTTAATACAAGAGACCCAGTACTTC
d_gene: NA; j_gene: TRBJ1-2; abundance: many; v_gene: TRBV12-3/TRBV12-4; CDR3aa: CASSPSRLNYGYTF; CDR3nt: TGTGCCAGCTCACCGAGCAGGCTGAACTATGGCTACACCTTC
d_gene: NA; j_gene: TRBJ1-5; abundance: NA; v_gene: TRBV4-1; CDR3aa: CASSQGEFSNQPQHF; CDR3nt: TGCGCCAGCAGCCAAGGAGAATTTAGCAATCAGCCCCAGCATTTT
d_gene: TRBD2; j_gene: TRBJ2-3; abundance: NA; v_gene: TRBV10-3; CDR3aa: CAMARGLAGASTDTQYF; CDR3nt: TGTGCCATGGCCAGGGGACTAGCGGGCGCTAGCACAGATACGCAGTATTTT
d_gene: TRBD1; j_gene: TRBJ2-3; abundance: many; v_gene: TRBV12-3/TRBV12-4; CDR3aa: CASSSWDRRSTDTQYF; CDR3nt: TGTGCCAGCAGTTCTTGGGACAGGCGTAGCACAGATACGCAGTATTTT
d_gene: TRBD1; j_gene: TRBJ1-5; abundance: few; v_gene: TRBV6-2/TRBV6-3; CDR3aa: CASSYPGTGSQPQHF; CDR3nt: TGTGCCAGCAGTTACCCCGGGACAGGGAGCCAGCCCCAGCATTTT
d_gene: NA; j_gene: TRBJ1-3; abundance: few; v_gene: TRBV7-8; CDR3aa: CASSLMGRGSGNTIYF; CDR3nt: TGTGCCAGCAGCTTAATGGGCAGGGGCTCTGGAAACACCATATATTTT
d_gene: NA; j_gene: TRBJ1-2; abundance: many; v_gene: TRBV27; CDR3aa: CASSLSGWQGYTF; CDR3nt: TGTGCCAGCAGTTTGTCCGGGTGGCAGGGCTACACCTTC
d_gene: TRBD1; j_gene: TRBJ1-2; abundance: many; v_gene: TRBV5-1; CDR3aa: CASSLARTGVDGYTF; CDR3nt: TGCGCCAGCAGCTTGGCCAGGACAGGGGTCGATGGCTACACCTTC
d_gene: NA; j_gene: TRBJ2-5; abundance: many; v_gene: TRBV7-2; CDR3aa: CASSPRFGRETQYF; CDR3nt: TGTGCCAGCAGCCCCCGCTTCGGTAGGGAGACCCAGTACTTC
d_gene: TRBD2; j_gene: TRBJ2-4; abundance: few; v_gene: TRBV28; CDR3aa: CASSQLRLAGDRAKNIQYF; CDR3nt: TGTGCCAGCAGCCAACTTAGACTAGCGGGGGATAGAGCCAAAAACATTCAGTACTTC
d_gene: NA; j_gene: TRBJ2-5; abundance: many; v_gene: TRBV4-1; CDR3aa: CASSQAGGKGETQYF; CDR3nt: TGCGCCAGCAGCCAAGCAGGTGGGAAAGGAGAGACCCAGTACTTC
d_gene: NA; j_gene: TRBJ1-2; abundance: NA; v_gene: TRBV6-1; CDR3aa: CASSEAGRYGYTF; CDR3nt: TGTGCCAGCAGTGAAGCAGGACGCTATGGCTACACCTTC
d_gene: NA; j_gene: TRBJ1-2; abundance: many; v_gene: TRBV5-1; CDR3aa: CASSLAGNIYGYTF; CDR3nt: TGCGCCAGCAGCTTGGCCGGGAACATCTATGGCTACACCTTC
d_gene: NA; j_gene: TRBJ2-6; abundance: many; v_gene: TRBV29-1; CDR3aa: CSVGGRGANVLTF; CDR3nt: TGCAGCGTTGGGGGGCGAGGGGCCAACGTCCTGACTTTC
d_gene: NA; j_gene: TRBJ1-2; abundance: many; v_gene: TRBV2; CDR3aa: CASSEEATYGYTF; CDR3nt: TGTGCCAGCAGTGAAGAGGCGACCTATGGCTACACCTTC
d_gene: NA; j_gene: TRBJ1-5; abundance: many; v_gene: TRBV19; CDR3aa: CASSIDSAGIRRLQPQHF; CDR3nt: TGTGCCAGTAGTATAGATTCGGCAGGGATTCGTAGGCTTCAGCCCCAGCATTTT
d_gene: TRBD1; j_gene: TRBJ1-5; abundance: NA; v_gene: TRBV24-1; CDR3aa: CATGTGGNQPQHF; CDR3nt: TGTGCCACCGGGACAGGGGGAAATCAGCCCCAGCATTTT
d_gene: TRBD1; j_gene: TRBJ2-2; abundance: NA; v_gene: TRBV19; CDR3aa: CASRRTGDTGELFF; CDR3nt: TGTGCCAGTAGAAGGACAGGAGACACCGGGGAGCTGTTTTTT